This T cell receptor beta chain was captured by sequencing in a study of T cells in Graves' hyperthyroidism and ophthalmopathy (dated by TCRdb to about 2019). Context from the whole study: Peripheral blood samples were taken at the time of initial diagnosis, prior to any treatment. A discovery cohort of roughly 100 patients, approximately 45 with Graves' ophthalmopathy and 55 to 60 with stable Graves' hyperthyroidism, was used to find distinguishing TCR V-J signatures. Whether ophthalmopathy could be predicted prospectively was tested in an independent validation cohort made up of approximately 19 hyperthyroidism patients plus 17 patients who later progressed to ophthalmopathy. The 100 discovery patients were randomly split 7:3 into training and test sets. In about 6 Graves' hyperthyroidism patients, the study also compared T-cell repertoires from thyroid tissue with T-cell repertoires from blood. After blood sampling, hyperthyroidism patients were treated with methimazole at a starting dose of 30 mg daily, and ophthalmopathy patients were treated with high-dose intravenous methylprednisolone. According to the paper, TCR Vbeta CDR3 sequencing was carried out on 135 peripheral blood samples, which came from about 45 ophthalmopathy, under 85 hyperthyroidism and approximately 17 progressor patients.

Beyond this particular receptor, the publication reports: During validation, the model predicted progression to ophthalmopathy a median of around 6 months ahead of onset, with more than 60% sensitivity and 72.22% specificity. No statistical method was used to fix the sample size in advance, and group allocation was not hidden from the investigators. A 13 V-J signature model separated ophthalmopathy from stable hyperthyroidism, with nearly 90% sensitivity and about 81% specificity in cross-validation and 80%/75% in testing. Most expanded thyroid clonotypes (frequency above 0.001) were also detected in blood, suggesting blood repertoires may reflect thyroid immune responses.

Hyperthyroidism patients were newly diagnosed, had a disease duration of under 2 months, and were aged 18 to 65 years. Exclusion was applied to patients with uncontrolled infections, other autoimmune diseases, pregnancy or lactation. Clinical symptoms, serum thyroxine and TRAb, thyroid ultrasound, and orbital computed tomography formed the basis for the diagnoses. For progressor patients, blood was drawn at the first diagnosis of hyperthyroidism, before any ophthalmopathy symptoms had appeared. PBMCs were isolated from more than 9 ml of fresh peripheral blood by Ficoll-Paque density gradient centrifugation. Progressor patients were first diagnosed with Graves' hyperthyroidism and then developed ophthalmopathy during follow-up. Total RNA was extracted with Trizol reagent, and quality was checked on an Agilent 2100 Bioanalyzer. TCR beta CDR3 regions were amplified from RNA transcripts. The TCR CDR3 was subjected to a first round of RT-PCR using the HTBI primer set and the Qiagen OneStep RT-PCR kit. Libraries were constructed in a second round of multiplex PCR, after which size selection and purification were carried out. Sequencing of the libraries was done on an Illumina HiSeq2000 using paired-end 100 bp reads. As for the original processing: SOAPnuke was used to process the raw data, with reads discarded if the reads contained adapters or uncalled bases, had a mean Phred below 15, or lacked an exact constant-primer or identifier match. High-quality paired reads were merged using COPE v1.2.5, and each unique nucleotide sequence was defined as a clonotype. MiTCR v1.1 was used to align clonotypes to the IMGT TRBV, TRBD and TRBJ reference segments. The analysis was restricted to V-J combinations with a frequency above 0.0001, which together covered over 99% of the repertoires. A TCS score was defined as the ratio between F50 (clonal expansion) and ExV (chaos), using BLOSUM62-based TCRdist between CDR3 peptides within each V-J. Welch's t-statistics and random forest reduced 450 to 600 V-J features to some 14, which were used in a naive Bayes classifier (R e1071). TCRdb trimmed the raw reads at Q25, called clones with MiXCR and kept productive beta chains. Entries that share a CDR3 protein sequence are merged under the most common genes and DNA. These V and J calls derive from TCRdb rather than the authors' analysis. The sample data list more than 300,000 distinct CDR3 sequences, and about 18% of these were observed just once. The ten biggest clones cover 34% of the sample.

As for this clonotype: Its antigen remains undetermined. Base quality data are lacking; no much larger clone is found one base away.

The CDR3 covers 16 residues, taking in both the cysteine and the phenylalanine. The only DNA kept is the CDR3, 48 bases in frame from the first base. CDR1 and CDR2 are drawn from the germline V gene (reference sequence): SEHNR, FQNEAQ. Trimming leaves V shorter by 5 bases and J shorter by 5 bases, with the junction holding 10 bases beyond the gene matches. This TCR derives from a woman in her twenties or thirties with Graves' hyperthyroidism that later progressed to Graves' ophthalmopathy. The sample consisted of blood. The V gene is TRBV7-9 and the J gene is TRBJ2-7, with 12 junctional bases fitting TRBD1. Here the CDR3 is given as CASSGEGQGAFHEQYF. Here is the DNA: TGTGCCAGCAGCGGGGAGGGACAGGGGGCTTTCCACGAGCAGTACTTC.